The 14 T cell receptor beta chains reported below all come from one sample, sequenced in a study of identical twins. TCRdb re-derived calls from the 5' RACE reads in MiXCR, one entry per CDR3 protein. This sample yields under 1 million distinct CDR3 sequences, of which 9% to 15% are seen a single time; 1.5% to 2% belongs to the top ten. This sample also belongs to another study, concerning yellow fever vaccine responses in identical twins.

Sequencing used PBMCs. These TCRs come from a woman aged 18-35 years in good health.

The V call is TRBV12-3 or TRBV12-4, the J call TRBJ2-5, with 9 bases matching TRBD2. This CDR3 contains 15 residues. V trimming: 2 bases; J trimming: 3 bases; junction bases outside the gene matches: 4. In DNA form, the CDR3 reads TGTGCCAGCAGTTTACCGGGACTAGCAGAAGAGACCCAGTACTTC. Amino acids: CASSLPGLAEETQYF.

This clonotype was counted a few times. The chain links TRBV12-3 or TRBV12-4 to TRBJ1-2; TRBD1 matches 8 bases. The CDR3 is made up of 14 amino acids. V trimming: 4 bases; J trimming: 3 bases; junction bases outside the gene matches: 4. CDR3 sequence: CASSSTGVDYGYTF. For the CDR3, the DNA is TGTGCCAGCAGTTCGACAGGGGTGGACTATGGCTACACCTTC.

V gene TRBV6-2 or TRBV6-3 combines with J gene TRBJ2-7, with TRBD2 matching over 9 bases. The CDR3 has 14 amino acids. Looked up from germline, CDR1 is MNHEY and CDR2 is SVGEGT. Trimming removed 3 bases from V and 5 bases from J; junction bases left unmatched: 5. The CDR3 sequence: CASSYSLAGNEQYF. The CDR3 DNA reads TGTGCCAGCAGTTATAGTCTAGCGGGAAACGAGCAGTACTTC.

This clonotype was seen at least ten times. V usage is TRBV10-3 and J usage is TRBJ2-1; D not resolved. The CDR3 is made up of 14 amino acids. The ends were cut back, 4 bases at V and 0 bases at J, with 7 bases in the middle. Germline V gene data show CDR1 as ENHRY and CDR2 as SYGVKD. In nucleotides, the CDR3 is TGTGCCATCAGTGGGCAGGCCTCCTACAATGAGCAGTTCTTC. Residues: CAISGQASYNEQFF.

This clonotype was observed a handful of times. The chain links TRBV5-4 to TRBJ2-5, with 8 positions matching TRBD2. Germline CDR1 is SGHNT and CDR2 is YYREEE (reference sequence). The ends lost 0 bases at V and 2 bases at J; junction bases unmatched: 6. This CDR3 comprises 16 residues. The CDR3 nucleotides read TGTGCCAGCAGCTTGGATGTTACTAGCGGTCAAGAGACCCAGTACTTC. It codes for CASSLDVTSGQETQYF.

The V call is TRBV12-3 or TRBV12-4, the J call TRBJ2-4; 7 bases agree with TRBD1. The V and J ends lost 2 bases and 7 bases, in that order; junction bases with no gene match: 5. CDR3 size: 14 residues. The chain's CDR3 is CASSLRQGTNIQYF. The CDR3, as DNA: TGTGCCAGCAGTTTAAGACAGGGCACTAACATTCAGTACTTC.

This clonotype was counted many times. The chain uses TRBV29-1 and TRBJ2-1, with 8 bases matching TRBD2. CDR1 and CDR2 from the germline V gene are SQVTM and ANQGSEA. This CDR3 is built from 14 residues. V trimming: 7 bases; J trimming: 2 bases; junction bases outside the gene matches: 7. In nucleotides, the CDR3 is TGCAGCGACTTAGCGGGGAAAACCTACAATGAGCAGTTCTTC. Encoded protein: CSDLAGKTYNEQFF.

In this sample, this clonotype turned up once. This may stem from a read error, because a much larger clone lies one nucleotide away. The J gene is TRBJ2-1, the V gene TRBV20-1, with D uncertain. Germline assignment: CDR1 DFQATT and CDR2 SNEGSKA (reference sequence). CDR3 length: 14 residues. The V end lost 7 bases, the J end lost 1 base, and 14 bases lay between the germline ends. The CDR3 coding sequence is TGCAGTGTTCCGCGTGGATGGTCCTACAATGAGCAGTTCTTC. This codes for CSVPRGWSYNEQFF.

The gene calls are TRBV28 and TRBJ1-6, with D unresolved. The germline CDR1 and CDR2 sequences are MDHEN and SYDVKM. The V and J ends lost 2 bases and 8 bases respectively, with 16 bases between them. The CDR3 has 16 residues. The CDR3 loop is CASSLELTVVHSPLHF. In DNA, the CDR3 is TGTGCCAGCAGTTTAGAGCTGACCGTCGTTCATTCACCCCTCCACTTT.

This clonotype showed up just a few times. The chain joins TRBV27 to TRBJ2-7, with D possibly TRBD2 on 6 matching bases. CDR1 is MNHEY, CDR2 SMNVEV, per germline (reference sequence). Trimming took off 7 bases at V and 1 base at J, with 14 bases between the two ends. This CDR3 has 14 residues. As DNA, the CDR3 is TGTGCCAGCACCCCGGGGGACGGATCCTACGAGCAGTACTTC. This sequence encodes CASTPGDGSYEQYF.

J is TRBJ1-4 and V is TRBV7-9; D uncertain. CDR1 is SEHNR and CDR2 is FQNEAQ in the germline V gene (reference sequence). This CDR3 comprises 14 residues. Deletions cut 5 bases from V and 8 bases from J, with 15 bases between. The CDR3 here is CASSPTMDGEKLFF. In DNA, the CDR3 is TGTGCCAGCAGCCCAACTATGGACGGGGAAAAACTGTTTTTT. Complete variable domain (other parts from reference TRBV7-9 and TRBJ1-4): DTGVSQNPRHKITKRGQNVTFRCDPISEHNRLYWYRQTLGQGPEFLTYFQNEAQLEKSRLLSDRFSAERPKGSFSTLEIQRTEQGDSAMYLCASSPTMDGEKLFFGSGTQLSVL.

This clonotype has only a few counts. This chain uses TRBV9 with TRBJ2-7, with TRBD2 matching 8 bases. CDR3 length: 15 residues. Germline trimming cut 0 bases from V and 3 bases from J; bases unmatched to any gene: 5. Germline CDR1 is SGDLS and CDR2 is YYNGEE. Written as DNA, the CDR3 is TGTGCCAGCAGCGTAGCAGCCGGGGGGGACTACGAGCAGTACTTC. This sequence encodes CASSVAAGGDYEQYF.

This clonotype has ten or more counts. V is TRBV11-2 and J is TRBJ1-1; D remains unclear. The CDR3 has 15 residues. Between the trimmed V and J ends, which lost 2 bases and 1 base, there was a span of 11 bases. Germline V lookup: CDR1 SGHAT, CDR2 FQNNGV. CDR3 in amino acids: CASSLSRDTNTEAFF. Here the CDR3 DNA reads TGTGCCAGCAGCTTAAGCCGGGATACGAACACTGAAGCTTTCTTT.

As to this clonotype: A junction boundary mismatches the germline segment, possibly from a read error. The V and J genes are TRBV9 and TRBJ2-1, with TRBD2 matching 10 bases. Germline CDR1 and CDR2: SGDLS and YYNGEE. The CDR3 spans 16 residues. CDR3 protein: CASSPGASGGRNELFF. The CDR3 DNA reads TGTGCCAGCAGCCCGGGGGCTAGCGGGGGCAGGAATGAGCTGTTCTTC.